The 10 T cell receptor beta chains given below trace back to one sample, sequenced in a study of blood T cell repertoires in COVID-19. The table came from immunoSEQ multiplex PCR; TCRdb's copy has only in-frame clones and leaves some out. The sample has some 260,000 clones, approximately 90% seen once. Input material: peripheral blood. The receptors originated from a woman between 35 and 50 years old who had recovered from COVID-19.

This clone was seen just once. J is TRBJ1-5 and V is TRBV15, with 8 nucleotides matching TRBD1. The CDR3 is 16 residues long. From germline, CDR1 is LNHNV and CDR2 YYDKDF (reference sequence). V was pared by 5 bases and J by 1 base, with 7 bases of the junction left unmatched. This CDR3 is CATSLRGRASNQPQHF. The CDR3 DNA reads TGTGCCACCAGCCTCAGGGGGCGAGCGAGCAATCAGCCCCAGCATTTT.

The V call is TRBV27, the J call TRBJ1-1; 9 positions agree with TRBD1. With V trimmed by 8 bases and J by 10 bases, 14 bases remained unmatched. This CDR3 is built from 14 residues. In germline, CDR1 is MNHEY, CDR2 SMNVEV (reference sequence). CDR3 protein: CASGSRYRGLRAFF. For the CDR3, the DNA is TGTGCCAGCGGCTCGCGTTACAGGGGGCTGCGAGCTTTCTTT.

This chain uses TRBV25-1 with TRBJ1-1; D is perhaps TRBD1 (5 bases). V lost 4 bases, J lost 4 bases, and 10 bases lay in between. The CDR3 runs 13 residues. Germline loops: CDR1 MGHDK, CDR2 SYGVNS. The CDR3 protein is CASSGGGATEAFF. CDR3 in DNA: TGTGCCAGCAGTGGGGGTGGGGCCACTGAAGCTTTCTTT.

In this sample, this clone turned up once. This sequence joins TRBV6-2 or TRBV6-3 and TRBJ1-2; 9 nucleotides line up with TRBD1. There are 16 residues in the CDR3. After removal of 6 bases from V and 4 bases from J, the junction contained 12 bases not matched to a gene. In germline, CDR1 is MNHEY, CDR2 SVGEGT. Here the CDR3 DNA reads TGTGCCAGCAGCATACAGGGGGCGCCGGGAGTCTATGGCTACACCTTC. This encodes CASSIQGAPGVYGYTF.

The chain couples TRBV2 to TRBJ1-1; TRBD1 aligns across 8 bases. V dropped 3 bases and J dropped 10; count of bases not matched to a gene: 10. This CDR3 has 14 residues. The V gene's germline CDR1 is SNHLY and CDR2 FYNNEI. CDR3: CASSDRRQGRGAFF. The CDR3 DNA reads as TGTGCCAGCAGTGACAGACGACAGGGGCGTGGAGCTTTCTTT.

The V call is TRBV5-6, the J call TRBJ1-2, with D maybe TRBD1 (6 bases). Trimming shortened V by 4 bases and J by 4 bases, and 14 bases separated the two germline ends. There are 14 residues in the CDR3. Germline loops: CDR1 SGHDT, CDR2 YYEEEE. CDR3 amino acids: CASSPPGAPYGYTF. The CDR3 DNA follows: TGTGCCAGCAGCCCCCCAGGGGCCCCCTATGGCTACACCTTC.

CDR3 amino acids: CASSVAPHRGHGELFF. CDR3 nucleotide sequence: TGTGCCAGCAGCGTAGCCCCCCATAGGGGGCACGGGGAGCTGTTTTTT. This chain uses TRBV9 with TRBJ2-2; 7 nucleotides match TRBD1. This CDR3 is built from 16 residues. Germline loops: CDR1 SGDLS, CDR2 YYNGEE. J gave up 7 bases and V 0 bases, and 9 bases lay outside the gene matches. Filled out from reference TRBV9 and TRBJ2-2, the complete variable domain reads DSGVTQTPKHLITATGQRVTLRCSPRSGDLSVYWYQQSLDQGLQFLIQYYNGEERAKGNILERFSAQQFPDLHSELNLSSLELGDSALYFCASSVAPHRGHGELFFGEGSRLTVL.

V gene TRBV7-8 combines with J gene TRBJ1-2, with D tentatively TRBD1 (5 bases). Germline-derived CDR1 and CDR2 are SGHVS and FQNEAQ. Deletions cut 5 bases from V and 8 bases from J, with 15 bases between. The CDR3 runs 13 residues. This CDR3 reads CASSPGGTRGYTF. The CDR3 DNA reads as TGTGCCAGCAGCCCGGGGGGAACTCGGGGCTACACCTTC.

This sequence joins TRBV20-1 and TRBJ2-1, with D perhaps being TRBD1 or TRBD2 (6 bases each). CDR1 is DFQATT, CDR2 SNEGSKA, per germline (reference sequence). V lost 3 bases, J lost 10 bases, and 19 bases lay in between. The CDR3 is 14 residues long. The CDR3 loop is CSASGGQGHREQFF. For the CDR3, the DNA is TGCAGTGCTAGTGGGGGGCAGGGCCACAGGGAGCAGTTCTTC.

J is TRBJ1-1 and V is TRBV6-2 or TRBV6-3; unclear D gene. The CDR3 has 14 residues. Germline CDR1 MNHEY, CDR2 SVGEGT. V was cut by 6 bases and J by 4 bases, with 15 bases left in between. CDR3 loop: CASSPPLLRTEAFF. CDR3 DNA sequence: TGTGCCAGCAGCCCACCCCTCCTGCGCACTGAAGCTTTCTTT.